This entry concerns a single T cell receptor (beta chain). A Seattle source enrolled patients during active infection and followed them longitudinally. This sample stems from a study of blood T cell repertoires in COVID-19. On the study more broadly: Acute-phase and convalescent COVID-19 samples originated in the United States, Italy and Spain. T cells, B-cell-depleted T cells, or PBMCs supplied cDNA or gDNA.

As originally analysed: Reference gene primer amplification gave nucleated cell count estimates. The table came from immunoSEQ multiplex PCR; TCRdb's copy has only in-frame clones and leaves some out. V and J calls and clone size are as listed in that table; D and trimming were resolved from the DNA. The profile shows about 200,000 clones, just under 85% of them singletons. The junction had 6 bases not matched to a gene; V was cut back by 1 base and J by 9 bases. Germline CDR1 LGHDT, CDR2 YNNKEL (reference sequence). The CDR3 contains 15 residues. The chain has TRBV3-1 (or the pseudogene TRBV3-2) and TRBJ1-6, with 7 bases lining up with TRBD1. This clonotype was obtained from a man aged 55 to 70 with COVID-19, enrolled during active disease. Sequenced sample: peripheral blood. As DNA, the CDR3 is TGTGCCAGCAGCCAAGGTCACCCAGGGGGTTCACCCCTCCACTTT. Amino acids: CASSQGHPGGSPLHF.